Below, 6 T cell receptor beta chains from the same sample are listed, as sequenced in a study of blood T cell repertoires in COVID-19. Profiling relied on immunoSEQ multiplex PCR, and the TCRdb table lists in-frame clones only, not all of them. The repertoire has approximately 80,000 clones, around 88% of them found once; the top ten carry approximately 8%. Material: peripheral blood. Every receptor here comes from a man aged 50-60 years with active COVID-19.

The chain employs TRBV6-6 and TRBJ2-1; tentatively, D is TRBD1 (6 bases). CDR1 is MNHNY, CDR2 SVGAGI, per germline (reference sequence). This CDR3 has 14 amino acids. V gave up 4 bases and J gave up 5 bases, with 12 bases separating them. The CDR3 DNA sequence: TGTGCCAGCAGTTCCTGGACAGCCGACAATGAGCAGTTCTTC. Its translation is CASSSWTADNEQFF.

This clone was detected only a few times. The rearrangement joins TRBV27 to TRBJ2-3; TRBD1 might be the D (5 bases). This CDR3 region has 15 residues. Trimming stripped 4 bases from V and 0 bases from J, with 11 bases between. Germline V gives CDR1 MNHEY, CDR2 SMNVEV (reference sequence). The CDR3 reads CASSSGHPSTDTQYF. CDR3 nucleotide sequence: TGTGCCAGCAGTTCCGGACACCCGAGCACAGATACGCAGTATTTT.

The genes are TRBV11-3 and TRBJ2-7; TRBD1 matches 12 bases. This CDR3 region has 16 residues. J lost 5 bases, V lost 4 bases, and 9 bases had no gene match. Germline CDR1 SGHNT, CDR2 YENEEA. The CDR3 spells CASSSGTGGAMDEQYF. In nucleotides, the CDR3 is TGTGCCAGCAGCTCGGGGACAGGGGGCGCGATGGACGAGCAGTACTTC.

The chain joins TRBV6-6 to TRBJ1-2, with 9 bases lining up with TRBD1. CDR1 and CDR2 from the germline V gene are MNHNY and SVGAGI (reference sequence). The CDR3 has 13 amino acids. V shed 4 bases, J shed 7 bases, and the junction held 4 bases outside the gene matches. The CDR3 region is CASSSDRGGGYTF. CDR3 nucleotides: TGTGCCAGCAGTTCGGACAGGGGTGGTGGCTACACCTTC.

J is TRBJ1-4 and V is TRBV5-4, with D perhaps matching TRBD1 (5 bases). Trimming removed 9 bases from V and 7 bases from J, with 16 bases in between. This CDR3 spans 13 amino acids. CDR1 is SGHNT and CDR2 is YYREEE in the germline V gene (reference sequence). For the CDR3, the DNA is TGTGCCACCGCAGGTCCAAGGGGTGAAAAACTGTTTTTT. It codes for CATAGPRGEKLFF.

This chain links TRBV5-1 with TRBJ1-3; D may be TRBD1 (5 bases). Germline V gene data show CDR1 as SGHRS and CDR2 as YFSETQ. Trimming shortened V by 3 bases and J by 4 bases, and 11 bases separated the two germline ends. The CDR3 is 14 amino acids. DNA of the CDR3: TGCGCCAGCAGCTATCAGGGAAGCGGAAACACCATATATTTT. Residues: CASSYQGSGNTIYF.